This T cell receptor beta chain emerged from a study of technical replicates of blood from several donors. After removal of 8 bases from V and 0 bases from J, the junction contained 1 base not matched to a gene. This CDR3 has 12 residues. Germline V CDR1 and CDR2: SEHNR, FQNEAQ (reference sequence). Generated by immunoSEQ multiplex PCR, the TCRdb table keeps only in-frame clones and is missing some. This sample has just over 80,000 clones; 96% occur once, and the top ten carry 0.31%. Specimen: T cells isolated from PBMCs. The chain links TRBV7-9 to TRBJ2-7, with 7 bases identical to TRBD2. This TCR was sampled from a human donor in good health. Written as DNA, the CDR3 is TGTGCCAGCGGGGAGGGCTCCTACGAGCAGTACTTC. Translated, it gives CASGEGSYEQYF.